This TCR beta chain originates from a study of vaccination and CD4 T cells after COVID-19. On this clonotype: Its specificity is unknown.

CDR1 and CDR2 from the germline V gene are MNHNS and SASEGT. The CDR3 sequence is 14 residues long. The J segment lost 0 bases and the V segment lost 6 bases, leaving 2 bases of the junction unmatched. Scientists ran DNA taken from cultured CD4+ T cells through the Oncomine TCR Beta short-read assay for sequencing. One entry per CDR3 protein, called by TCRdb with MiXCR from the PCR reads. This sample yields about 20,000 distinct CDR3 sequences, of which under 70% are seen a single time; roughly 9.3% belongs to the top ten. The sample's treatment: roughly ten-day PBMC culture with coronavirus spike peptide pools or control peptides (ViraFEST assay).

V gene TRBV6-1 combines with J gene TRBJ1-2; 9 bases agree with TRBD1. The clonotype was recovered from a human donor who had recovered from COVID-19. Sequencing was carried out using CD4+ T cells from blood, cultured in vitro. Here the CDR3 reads CASRTGGTNYGYTF. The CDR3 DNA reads TGTGCCAGCAGAACAGGGGGCACTAACTATGGCTACACCTTC.